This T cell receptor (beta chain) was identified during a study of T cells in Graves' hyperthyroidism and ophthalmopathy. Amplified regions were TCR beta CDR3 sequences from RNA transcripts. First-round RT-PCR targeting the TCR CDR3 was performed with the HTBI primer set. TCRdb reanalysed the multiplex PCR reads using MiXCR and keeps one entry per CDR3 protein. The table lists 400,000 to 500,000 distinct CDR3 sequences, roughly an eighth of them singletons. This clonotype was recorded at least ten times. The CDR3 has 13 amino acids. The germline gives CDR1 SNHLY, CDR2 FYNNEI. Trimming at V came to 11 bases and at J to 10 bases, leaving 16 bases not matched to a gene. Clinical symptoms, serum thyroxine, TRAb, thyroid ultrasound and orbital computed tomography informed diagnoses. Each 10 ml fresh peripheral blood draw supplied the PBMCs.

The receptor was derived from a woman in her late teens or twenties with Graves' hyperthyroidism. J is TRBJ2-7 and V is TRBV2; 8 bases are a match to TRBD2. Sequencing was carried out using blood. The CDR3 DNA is TGTGCCTCTCGCAAAGCGGGAGCCCCCCGACAGTACTTC. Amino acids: CASRKAGAPRQYF.